The 10 T cell receptor beta chains listed next were all sequenced from one sample in a study of T cells in narcolepsy. Here immunoSEQ multiplex PCR was the method, and the copy in TCRdb shows in-frame clones only, minus some. This table holds tens of thousands of clones, 90% to 95% found once. The sequencing sample was made of CD45RA- memory CD4+ T cells from PBMCs. These receptors originate from a human donor with narcolepsy.

The chain combines TRBV25-1 with TRBJ2-7; TRBD1 aligns across 9 bases. This CDR3 spans 15 amino acids. The V gene's germline CDR1 is MGHDK and CDR2 SYGVNS. J was trimmed by 1 base and V by 8 bases; bases with no gene match: 9. Here the CDR3 reads CASSRQGGMSYEQYF. DNA for the CDR3: TGTGCCAGCTCCCGACAGGGGGGTATGTCCTACGAGCAGTACTTC.

This clone has only one observation. The gene calls are TRBV2 and TRBJ1-1; maybe TRBD1 (6 bases). Trimming shortened V by 4 bases and J by 0 bases, and 9 bases separated the two germline ends. The V gene's germline CDR1 is SNHLY and CDR2 FYNNEI. This CDR3 contains 14 residues. Here the CDR3 reads CASSGQAMNTEAFF. For the CDR3, the DNA is TGTGCCAGCAGTGGACAGGCTATGAACACTGAAGCTTTCTTT.

This clone was detected only once. This chain connects TRBV27 to TRBJ1-2; D is ambiguous. The CDR3 runs 14 residues. The V end lost 1 base, the J end lost 3 bases, and 9 bases lay between the germline ends. CDR1 and CDR2 (germline): MNHEY, SMNVEV (reference sequence). CDR3 protein: CASSLYRSHYGYTF. In nucleotides, the CDR3 is TGTGCCAGCAGTTTATACAGAAGTCACTATGGCTACACCTTC.

The V and J genes are TRBV6-4 and TRBJ1-2, with a weak D call TRBD1 (5 bases). Trimming removed 6 bases from V and 5 bases from J, with 13 bases in between. The length of the CDR3 is 13 residues. Germline-derived CDR1 and CDR2 are MRHNA and SNTAGT. Here the CDR3 reads CASSKDSQYGYTF. The CDR3 DNA sequence: TGTGCCAGCAGCAAAGACAGCCAATATGGCTACACCTTC.

The chain has TRBV27 and TRBJ1-5; D gene unclear. From germline, CDR1 is MNHEY and CDR2 SMNVEV (reference sequence). Trimming shortened V by 6 bases and J by 0 bases, and 9 bases separated the two germline ends. The CDR3 is 14 amino acids. The CDR3 protein is CASSFTNSNQPQHF. CDR3 DNA sequence: TGTGCCAGCAGCTTTACTAATAGCAATCAGCCCCAGCATTTT.

The chain is built from TRBV7-2 and TRBJ2-1, with TRBD2 matching 8 bases. The CDR3 is made up of 15 amino acids. V dropped 1 base and J dropped 4; count of bases not matched to a gene: 3. CDR1 and CDR2 from the germline V gene are SGHTA and FQGNSA. This chain's CDR3 is CASSLGSGSYNEQFF. CDR3 DNA sequence: TGTGCCAGCAGCTTAGGCAGCGGGAGTTACAATGAGCAGTTCTTC.

The CDR3 coding sequence is TGTGCCAGCAGCCTTCAGGGAAGGTATGGCTACACCTTC. Translated, it gives CASSLQGRYGYTF. The rearrangement uses TRBV7-2 and TRBJ1-2; D might be TRBD1 (5 bases). Between the trimmed V and J ends, which lost 5 bases and 5 bases, there was a span of 12 bases. Germline CDR1 and CDR2: SGHTA and FQGNSA. This CDR3 has 13 amino acids.

V and J are TRBV30 and TRBJ2-3, with D tentatively TRBD2 (6 bases). The CDR3 runs to 14 residues. In germline, CDR1 is GTSNPN, CDR2 SVGIG (reference sequence). Trimming cost V 2 bases and J 2 bases, with 11 bases left between them. The CDR3 region is CAWSHGGLTDTQYF. The CDR3 DNA reads as TGTGCCTGGAGTCACGGGGGACTCACAGATACGCAGTATTTT. Variable domain in full (rest from reference TRBV30 and TRBJ2-3): SQTIHQWPATLVQPVGSPLSLECTVEGTSNPNLYWYRQAAGRGLQLLFYSVGIGQISSEVPQNLSASRPQDRQFILSSKKLLLSDSGFYLCAWSHGGLTDTQYFGPGTRLTVL.

This clone turned up a few times. The chain joins TRBV27 to TRBJ2-6, with 7 bases that match TRBD1. Per germline, CDR1 MNHEY and CDR2 SMNVEV (reference sequence). Trimming removed 5 bases from V and 4 bases from J; junction bases left unmatched: 5. The CDR3 is 15 residues long. The CDR3 DNA reads TGTGCCAGCAGTGCTACAGGGGTGGGGGCCAACGTCCTGACTTTC. This codes for CASSATGVGANVLTF.

The gene calls are TRBV19 and TRBJ1-1; perhaps TRBD1 as D (5 bases). The CDR3 is made up of 13 amino acids. The V gene's germline CDR1 is LNHDA and CDR2 SQIVND (reference sequence). Trimming stripped 5 bases from V and 8 bases from J, with 15 bases between. DNA of the CDR3: TGTGCCAGTAGTGCCCCAGGGCGAGCGGAAGCTTTCTTT. Translation gives CASSAPGRAEAFF.